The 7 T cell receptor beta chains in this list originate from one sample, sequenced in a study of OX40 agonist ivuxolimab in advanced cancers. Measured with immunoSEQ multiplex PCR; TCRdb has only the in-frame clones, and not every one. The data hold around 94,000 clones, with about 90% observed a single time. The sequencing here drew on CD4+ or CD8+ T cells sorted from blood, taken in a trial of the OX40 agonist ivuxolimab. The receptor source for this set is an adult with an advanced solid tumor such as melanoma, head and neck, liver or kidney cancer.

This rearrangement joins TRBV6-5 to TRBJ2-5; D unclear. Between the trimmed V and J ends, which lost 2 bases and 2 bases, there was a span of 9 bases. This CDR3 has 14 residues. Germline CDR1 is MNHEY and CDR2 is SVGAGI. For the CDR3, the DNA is TGTGCCAGCAGTTACCGAGCGAAACAAGAGACCCAGTACTTC. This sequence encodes CASSYRAKQETQYF.

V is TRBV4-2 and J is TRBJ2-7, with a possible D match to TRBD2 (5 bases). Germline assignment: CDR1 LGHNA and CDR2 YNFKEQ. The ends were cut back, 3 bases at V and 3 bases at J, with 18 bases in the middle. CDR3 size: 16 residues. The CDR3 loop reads CASSQASRVELYEQYF. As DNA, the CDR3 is TGTGCCAGCAGCCAGGCTTCGAGGGTCGAGCTCTACGAGCAGTACTTC.

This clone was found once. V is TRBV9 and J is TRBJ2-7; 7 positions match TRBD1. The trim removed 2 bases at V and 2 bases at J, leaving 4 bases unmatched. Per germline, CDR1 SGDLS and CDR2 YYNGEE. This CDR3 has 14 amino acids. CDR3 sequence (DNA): TGTGCCAGCAGCGTTGGGACAGAAGCCTACGAGCAGTACTTC. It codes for CASSVGTEAYEQYF.

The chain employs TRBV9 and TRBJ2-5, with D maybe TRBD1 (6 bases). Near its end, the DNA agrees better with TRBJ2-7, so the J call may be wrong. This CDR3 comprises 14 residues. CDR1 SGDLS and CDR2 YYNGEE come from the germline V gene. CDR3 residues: CASSTRQESYEQYF. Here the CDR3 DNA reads TGTGCCAGCAGCACCCGACAGGAATCCTACGAGCAGTACTTC.

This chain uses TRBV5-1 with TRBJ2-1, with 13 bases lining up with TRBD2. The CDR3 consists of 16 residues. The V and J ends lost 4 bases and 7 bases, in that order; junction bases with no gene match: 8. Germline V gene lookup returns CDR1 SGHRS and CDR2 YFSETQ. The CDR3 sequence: CASSIGTSGIPNEQFF. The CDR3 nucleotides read TGCGCCAGCAGCATTGGGACTAGCGGGATTCCGAATGAGCAGTTCTTC.

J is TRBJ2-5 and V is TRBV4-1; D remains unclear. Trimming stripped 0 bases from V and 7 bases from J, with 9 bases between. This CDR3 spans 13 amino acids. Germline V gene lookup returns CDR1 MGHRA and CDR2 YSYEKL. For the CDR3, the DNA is TGCGCCAGCAGCCAAGATCGCCGAAGGACCCAGTACTTC. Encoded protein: CASSQDRRRTQYF.

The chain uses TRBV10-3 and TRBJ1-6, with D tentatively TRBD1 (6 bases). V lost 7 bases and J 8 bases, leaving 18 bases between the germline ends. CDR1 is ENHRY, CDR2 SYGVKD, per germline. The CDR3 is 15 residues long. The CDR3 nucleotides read TGTGCCATCACCCGGACAGTATTCGGAGATTCACCCCTCCACTTT. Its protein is CAITRTVFGDSPLHF.